These 20 T cell receptor beta chains came from one sample sequenced in a study of cytomegalovirus exposure and HLA in healthy donors. Use of 60 Vbeta and 13 Jbeta primers characterized the PCR. Data came from immunoSEQ multiplex PCR; TCRdb stores just in-frame clones and leaves some out. The sample has more than 85,000 clones; around 80% are singletons. The material sequenced was PBMCs. The receptors here all came from a woman aged 55-70 years in good health and CMV-seropositive.

This sequence joins TRBV18 and TRBJ1-1, with D perhaps TRBD1 (5 bases). Germline assignment: CDR1 KGHSH and CDR2 LQKENI. V lost 4 bases to trimming and J lost 6 bases, with 15 bases between them. This CDR3 is built from 14 residues. The CDR3 loop is CASSQGRGEAEAFF. The CDR3 region has the DNA TGTGCCAGCTCACAGGGGCGGGGCGAAGCTGAAGCTTTCTTT.

The genes are TRBV27 and TRBJ2-5, with D uncertain. The CDR3 extends over 16 amino acids. CDR1 MNHEY and CDR2 SMNVEV come from the germline V gene (reference sequence). V shed 2 bases and J shed 5 bases, with 18 bases lying between them. CDR3 sequence reads: CASSLSLGKVPETQYF. Here the CDR3 DNA reads TGTGCCAGCAGTTTAAGTTTGGGCAAAGTGCCGGAGACCCAGTACTTC.

This chain connects TRBV19 to TRBJ2-3; 11 bases fit TRBD2. The germline V gene has CDR1 LNHDA and CDR2 SQIVND (reference sequence). V dropped 9 bases and J dropped 4; count of bases not matched to a gene: 6. This CDR3 spans 14 amino acids. CDR3 DNA: TGTGCCAGCAAACTAGCGGGAGCCGCAGATACGCAGTATTTT. Translated: CASKLAGAADTQYF. Based on the CDR3 plus reference TRBV19 and TRBJ2-3, the full variable domain is DGGITQSPKYLFRKEGQNVTLSCEQNLNHDAMYWYRQDPGQGLRLIYYSQIVNDFQKGDIAEGYSVSREKKESFPLTVTSAQKNPTAFYLCASKLAGAADTQYFGPGTRLTVL.

V usage is TRBV6-5 and J usage is TRBJ2-2, with 8 bases lining up with TRBD1. This CDR3 spans 16 amino acids. V lost 0 bases to trimming and J lost 4 bases; unmatched junction nucleotides: 4. CDR1 MNHEY and CDR2 SVGAGI come from the germline V gene. DNA of the CDR3: TGTGCCAGCAGTTACTCGACTACAGGGGGCACCGGGGAGCTGTTTTTT. It encodes CASSYSTTGGTGELFF.

V usage is TRBV7-9 and J usage is TRBJ1-4; D is undetermined. The CDR3 covers 15 residues. With 2 bases removed from V and 0 bases from J, the gap between germline ends came to 7 bases. Germline V gene data show CDR1 as SEHNR and CDR2 as FQNEAQ (reference sequence). The CDR3 reads CASSLYVTTNEKLFF. In DNA form, the CDR3 reads TGTGCCAGCAGCTTATATGTAACAACTAATGAAAAACTGTTTTTT.

This clone was recorded many times. The rearrangement links TRBV27 to TRBJ2-7, with D tentatively TRBD1 (6 bases). This CDR3 is built from 13 residues. Between the trimmed V and J ends, which lost 7 bases and 1 base, there was a span of 11 bases. Germline loops: CDR1 MNHEY, CDR2 SMNVEV (reference sequence). The CDR3 sequence: CASKQGRSYEQYF. The CDR3 bases are TGTGCCAGCAAGCAGGGGCGTTCCTACGAGCAGTACTTC.

V and J are TRBV7-9 and TRBJ2-3, with D unclear. This CDR3 has 16 amino acids. Trimming removed 1 base at V and 0 bases at J, with 11 bases between. Looked up from germline, CDR1 is SEHNR and CDR2 is FQNEAQ (reference sequence). The CDR3 DNA is TGTGCCAGCAGCTTAGTTCCAGCGAGTAGCACAGATACGCAGTATTTT. Protein sequence: CASSLVPASSTDTQYF.

This clone was counted a few times. V and J are TRBV2 and TRBJ2-5; the D gene is possibly TRBD2 (7 bases). The CDR3 spans 16 residues. Germline V gene sequence: CDR1 SNHLY, CDR2 FYNNEI. V was trimmed by 8 bases and J by 4 bases, leaving 23 bases between them. The CDR3 sequence is CASAWGGGRGRETQYF. The CDR3 nucleotides are TGTGCCAGCGCGTGGGGGGGAGGCAGGGGAAGAGAGACCCAGTACTTC. The full variable domain, its missing parts supplied by reference TRBV2 and TRBJ2-5, is EPEVTQTPSHQVTQMGQEVILRCVPISNHLYFYWYRQILGQKVEFLVSFYNNEISEKSEIFDDQFSVERPDGSNFTLKIRSTKLEDSAMYFCASAWGGGRGRETQYFGPGTRLLVL.

The J gene is TRBJ2-7, the V gene TRBV5-4; 7 nucleotides match TRBD2. The CDR3 has 15 amino acids. Germline values: CDR1 SGHNT, CDR2 YYREEE (reference sequence). Germline trimming cut 7 bases from V and 1 base from J; bases unmatched to any gene: 11. The CDR3 reads CASGAGVGPSYEQYF. CDR3 sequence (DNA): TGTGCCAGCGGGGCGGGGGTTGGGCCTTCCTACGAGCAGTACTTC.

The sample holds a few counts of this clone. The rearrangement uses TRBV7-9 and TRBJ1-2; D is uncertain. Germline lookup yields CDR1 SEHNR and CDR2 FQNEAQ (reference sequence). The CDR3 runs to 14 residues. Trimming stripped 2 bases from V and 7 bases from J, with 14 bases between. The CDR3 protein is CASSLYEGSGGYTF. CDR3 coding DNA: TGTGCCAGCAGCTTATACGAGGGATCGGGTGGCTACACCTTC.

J is TRBJ2-3 and V is TRBV9; 7 bases map to TRBD2. The germline V gene has CDR1 SGDLS and CDR2 YYNGEE. Trimming cost V 3 bases and J 0 bases; bases outside gene matches: 7. CDR3 length: 16 residues. This CDR3 reads CASSASPSGSTDTQYF. The CDR3 DNA follows: TGTGCCAGCAGCGCTTCCCCTAGCGGTAGCACAGATACGCAGTATTTT. Based on the CDR3 plus reference TRBV9 and TRBJ2-3, the full variable domain is DSGVTQTPKHLITATGQRVTLRCSPRSGDLSVYWYQQSLDQGLQFLIQYYNGEERAKGNILERFSAQQFPDLHSELNLSSLELGDSALYFCASSASPSGSTDTQYFGPGTRLTVL.

This clone was observed a handful of times. J is TRBJ1-1 and V is TRBV10-3; D unresolved. The CDR3 consists of 11 residues. Trimming removed 4 bases at V and 11 bases at J, with 11 bases between. The germline V gene encodes CDR1 ENHRY and CDR2 SYGVKD. CDR3 protein: CAISGGSTAFF. The CDR3, as DNA: TGTGCCATCAGTGGAGGTAGCACCGCTTTCTTT.

The chain combines TRBV11-2 with TRBJ1-3, with no clear D. V gave up 3 bases and J gave up 8 bases, with 8 bases separating them. Germline CDR1 SGHAT, CDR2 FQNNGV. This CDR3 region has 12 residues. CDR3: CASSLASYTIYF. The CDR3 bases are TGTGCCAGCAGCTTGGCCAGTTACACCATATATTTT. The complete variable domain, with remaining parts taken from reference TRBV11-2 and TRBJ1-3, reads EAGVAQSPRYKIIEKRQSVAFWCNPISGHATLYWYQQILGQGPKLLIQFQNNGVVDDSQLPKDRFSAERLKGVDSTLKIQPAKLEDSAVYLCASSLASYTIYFGEGSWLTVV.

The J gene is TRBJ2-7, the V gene TRBV9, with a weak D call TRBD1 (6 bases). Trimming took off 2 bases at V and 4 bases at J, with 13 bases between the two ends. The CDR3 loop spans 14 amino acids. CDR1 and CDR2 (germline): SGDLS, YYNGEE. Here the CDR3 reads CASSVRDKLYEQYF. The CDR3 DNA reads TGTGCCAGCAGCGTTCGGGACAAGTTATACGAGCAGTACTTC.

This clone occurred a few times. At one of its ends the junction is not consistent with the germline gene, which may arise from a read error. The chain has TRBV7-7 and TRBJ1-3, with D perhaps TRBD1 (5 bases). Germline lookup yields CDR1 SSHAT and CDR2 FNYEAQ (reference sequence). This CDR3 is 14 amino acids long. CDR3 in amino acids: CASSPGNSGNTIYF. CDR3 nucleotides: TGTGCTAGCAGCCCAGGGAACTCTGGAAACACCATATATTTT. The full variable domain, with the rest looked up from reference TRBV7-7 and TRBJ1-3, is GAGVSQSPRYKVTKRGQDVTLRCDPISSHATLYWYQQALGQGPEFLTYFNYEAQPDKSGLPSDRFSAERPEGSISTLTIQRTEQRDSAMYRCASSPGNSGNTIYFGEGSWLTVV.

J is TRBJ2-1 and V is TRBV19, with 9 bases identical to TRBD2. Germline V gene data show CDR1 as LNHDA and CDR2 as SQIVND (reference sequence). V lost 2 bases to trimming and J lost 3 bases; unmatched junction nucleotides: 2. The CDR3 has 15 amino acids. The CDR3 spells CASSIIAGDYNEQFF. CDR3 nucleotide sequence: TGTGCCAGTAGTATAATAGCGGGGGACTACAATGAGCAGTTCTTC.

The chain uses TRBV5-1 and TRBJ1-6; D might be TRBD1 (5 bases). Trimming cost V 1 base and J 9 bases, with 14 bases left between them. Germline CDR1 and CDR2: SGHRS and YFSETQ. The CDR3 sequence is 15 residues long. The CDR3 DNA follows: TGCGCCAGCAGCTTGACGGGCAGGGTAATTTCACCCCTCCACTTT. Protein product: CASSLTGRVISPLHF.

A word on this clone: As the CDR3 is not closed by the conserved phenylalanine or tryptophan, this likely results from a read error. The genes are TRBV7-9 and TRBJ1-1, with D perhaps matching TRBD1 (5 bases). Looked up from germline, CDR1 is SEHNR and CDR2 is FQNEAQ (reference sequence). V was cut by 5 bases and J by 3 bases, with 16 bases left in between. The CDR3 has 15 amino acids. The DNA for the CDR3 is TGTGCCAGCAGCCTCGGGGGGGGTTGGGACACTGAAGCTTTCCTT. The encoded protein is CASSLGGGWDTEAFL.

The V and J genes are TRBV6-5 and TRBJ2-3; D gene uncertain. This CDR3 is 12 amino acids long. V lost 2 bases and J lost 8, with 8 bases in between. Per the germline V gene, CDR1 is MNHEY and CDR2 is SVGAGI. The CDR3 here is CASSYGRGTQYF. Here the CDR3 DNA reads TGTGCCAGCAGTTACGGTAGAGGTACGCAGTATTTT.

The CDR3 here is CASSAGLAFNTGELFF. CDR3 coding DNA: TGTGCCAGCAGCGCCGGACTAGCGTTTAACACCGGGGAGCTGTTTTTT. The chain recombines TRBV9 with TRBJ2-2; 9 bases are shared with TRBD2. Looked up from germline, CDR1 is SGDLS and CDR2 is YYNGEE. J was trimmed by 2 bases and V by 3 bases; bases with no gene match: 5. This CDR3 has 16 amino acids.